The next 22 T cell receptor beta chains were all read from a single sample in a study of regulatory and conventional T cells in RAG deficiency. Libraries were prepared by immunoSEQ multiplex PCR; TCRdb keeps only in-frame clonotypes and omits some of them. The repertoire includes 9,500 to 15,000 clones, approximately 93% of them detected once, and roughly 1.4% sits in the top ten. The sorted regulatory T cells were CD4+, CD25-high and CD127-low, with genomic DNA sequenced. The sample was also reused in another study, on regulatory T cells. This second study notes: Amplification used 52 TRBV primers and 13 TRBJ primers.

Sequencing used CD127- CD25+ CD4+ Tregs sorted from blood. The source of these receptors is a human donor in good health.

This clone was recorded once. The J gene is TRBJ2-5, the V gene TRBV5-1, with 7 bases aligning to TRBD1. J was trimmed by 1 base and V by 0 bases; bases with no gene match: 3. The CDR3 has 15 amino acids. Germline V gene lookup returns CDR1 SGHRS and CDR2 YFSETQ. CDR3 in amino acids: CASSLARQGQETQYF. As DNA, the CDR3 is TGCGCCAGCAGCTTGGCCCGACAGGGCCAAGAGACCCAGTACTTC.

The chain couples TRBV6-1 to TRBJ1-5; D might be TRBD1 (5 bases). Germline CDR1 reads MNHNS; CDR2 reads SASEGT. The CDR3 totals 14 residues. Trimming took 3 bases from V and 7 from J, leaving 13 bases between them. CDR3 sequence (DNA): TGTGCCAGCAGTGAGGGGCAGGGCTGGCAGCCCCAGCATTTT. It translates to CASSEGQGWQPQHF.

This chain joins TRBV6-1 and TRBJ1-2; D uncertain. The V gene lost 1 base and the J gene lost 9 bases, with 15 bases spanning the gap. The CDR3 covers 14 residues. Germline V CDR1 and CDR2: MNHNS, SASEGT. The CDR3 DNA reads as TGTGCCAGCAGTGAAGACCCCCGGACCGGGAGCTACACCTTC. This sequence encodes CASSEDPRTGSYTF.

The rearrangement joins TRBV5-4 to TRBJ2-3; perhaps TRBD2 as D (5 bases). This CDR3 region has 13 residues. Trimming removed 0 bases at V and 4 bases at J, with 6 bases between. The germline V gene has CDR1 SGHNT and CDR2 YYREEE (reference sequence). CDR3 residues: CASSLVRADTQYF. CDR3 nucleotides: TGTGCCAGCAGCTTGGTGAGGGCAGATACGCAGTATTTT.

J is TRBJ1-2 and V is TRBV30; D is possibly TRBD1 (5 bases). V lost 0 bases and J 7 bases, leaving 12 bases between the germline ends. The CDR3 spans 13 residues. Germline V CDR1 and CDR2: GTSNPN, SVGIG (reference sequence). CDR3 sequence: CAWSVAQGAGYTF. The CDR3 DNA reads as TGTGCCTGGAGTGTGGCCCAGGGTGCTGGCTACACCTTC.

The chain joins TRBV15 to TRBJ2-5; TRBD1 matches 7 bases. V lost 5 bases and J lost 3; bases outside the gene matches: 21. Germline V CDR1 and CDR2: LNHNV, YYDKDF (reference sequence). The CDR3 is made up of 19 amino acids. The chain's CDR3 is CATSQRAGGWVSPKETQYF. The DNA for the CDR3 is TGTGCCACCAGCCAACGGGCAGGGGGATGGGTTAGTCCGAAAGAGACCCAGTACTTC.

This chain links TRBV21-1 with TRBJ2-3; TRBD2, the table's D call, was not compared with the DNA. TRBV21-1 is annotated as a pseudogene. The CDR3 consists of 17 residues. CDR3 sequence: CASSKALDRTSGDTQYF. As DNA, the CDR3 is TGTGCCAGCAGCAAAGCGCTCGACAGGACTAGCGGTGATACGCAGTATTTT.

This clone was recorded only once. V gene TRBV7-9 combines with J gene TRBJ1-3, with D uncertain. The CDR3 covers 15 residues. V was clipped by 3 bases and J by 2 bases, with 11 bases between them. CDR1 and CDR2 (germline): SEHNR, FQNEAQ (reference sequence). The CDR3 here is CASSFLHGTGNTIYF. DNA of the CDR3: TGTGCCAGCAGCTTTCTTCACGGGACTGGAAACACCATATATTTT. The full variable domain, its missing parts supplied by reference TRBV7-9 and TRBJ1-3, is DTGVSQNPRHKITKRGQNVTFRCDPISEHNRLYWYRQTLGQGPEFLTYFQNEAQLEKSRLLSDRFSAERPKGSFSTLEIQRTEQGDSAMYLCASSFLHGTGNTIYFGEGSWLTVV.

The chain recombines TRBV5-1 with TRBJ2-7; 8 bases are a match to TRBD2. Germline V gives CDR1 SGHRS, CDR2 YFSETQ. Germline trimming cut 3 bases from V and 2 bases from J; bases unmatched to any gene: 10. The CDR3 extends over 16 amino acids. DNA of the CDR3: TGCGCCAGCAGCTCCCTCAGCGGGGGTTACCCCTACGAGCAGTACTTC. This encodes CASSSLSGGYPYEQYF.

As concerns this clone: One end of the junction does not line up with germline, which may come from a read error. This chain joins TRBV7-7 and TRBJ2-1, with 8 bases fitting TRBD1. This CDR3 contains 15 residues. Germline CDR1 reads SSHAT; CDR2 reads FNYEAQ (reference sequence). CDR3 in amino acids: CASSPGQGSYNEQFF. DNA of the CDR3: TGTGCTAGCAGCCCCGGACAGGGAAGTTACAATGAGCAGTTCTTC.

The chain is built from TRBV7-2 and TRBJ1-3; D not certain. V lost 3 bases and J lost 0, with 9 bases in between. This CDR3 spans 15 amino acids. Germline V lookup: CDR1 SGHTA, CDR2 FQGNSA. The CDR3 sequence: CASSFLHLSGNTIYF. In nucleotides, the CDR3 is TGTGCCAGCAGCTTCTTACACCTCTCTGGAAACACCATATATTTT. The complete variable domain, with remaining parts taken from reference TRBV7-2 and TRBJ1-3, reads GAGVSQSPSNKVTEKGKDVELRCDPISGHTALYWYRQSLGQGLEFLIYFQGNSAPDKSGLPSDRFSAERTGGSVSTLTIQRTQQEDSAVYLCASSFLHLSGNTIYFGEGSWLTVV.

The chain joins TRBV11-3 to TRBJ1-1; D not certain. Germline CDR1 reads SGHNT; CDR2 reads YENEEA. V was clipped by 3 bases and J by 3 bases, with 8 bases between them. CDR3 size: 13 residues. The CDR3 DNA follows: TGTGCCAGCAGCTTTCGGTCTTACACTGAAGCTTTCTTT. This gives the protein CASSFRSYTEAFF.

V is TRBV10-3 and J is TRBJ2-1, with a possible D match to TRBD2 (5 bases). This CDR3 is 11 amino acids long. Germline CDR1 ENHRY, CDR2 SYGVKD. V shed 8 bases and J shed 12 bases, with 14 bases lying between them. CDR3 nucleotide sequence: TGTGCCATCCGGGGTCTAGGAGGGCAGTTCTTC. Translated: CAIRGLGGQFF.

The chain links TRBV5-1 to TRBJ2-1; 11 bases match TRBD2. V trimming: 2 bases; J trimming: 7 bases; junction bases outside the gene matches: 5. In germline, CDR1 is SGHRS, CDR2 YFSETQ. The CDR3 loop spans 15 amino acids. CDR3 amino acids: CASSLRTSGGNEQFF. CDR3 coding DNA: TGCGCCAGCAGCTTACGCACTAGCGGGGGTAATGAGCAGTTCTTC.

V is TRBV5-1 and J is TRBJ2-5; tentative D call: TRBD1 (5 bases). This CDR3 spans 14 amino acids. From germline, CDR1 is SGHRS and CDR2 YFSETQ. The DNA of the CDR3 is TGCGTCTCACGACTTGTTACAGGTGTCGAGACCCAGTACTTC. Translating it yields CVSRLVTGVETQYF.

This chain joins TRBV19 and TRBJ1-1, with a weak D call TRBD1 (5 bases). In germline, CDR1 is LNHDA, CDR2 SQIVND (reference sequence). V was clipped by 11 bases and J by 4 bases, with 17 bases between them. The length of the CDR3 is 13 residues. CDR3 protein: CAATGRRGTEAFF. The DNA of the CDR3 is TGTGCCGCCACGGGTCGAAGGGGCACTGAAGCTTTCTTT. Together with reference TRBV19 and TRBJ1-1, the CDR3 gives the full variable domain: DGGITQSPKYLFRKEGQNVTLSCEQNLNHDAMYWYRQDPGQGLRLIYYSQIVNDFQKGDIAEGYSVSREKKESFPLTVTSAQKNPTAFYLCAATGRRGTEAFFGQGTRLTVV.

This clone was seen only once. It is likely a read error, because the conserved phenylalanine at the end of the CDR3 is missing. No DNA is shown, since the ends of the CDR3 on it are uncertain; the CDR3 is the one TCRdb lists. The genes are TRBV1 and TRBJ1-1. TRBV1 is deemed a pseudogene. Termini included, the CDR3 measures 10 amino acids. The CDR3 reads CTSSGAVGPL.

The V and J genes are TRBV5-5 and TRBJ2-5; 11 bases align to TRBD2. The ends lost 4 bases at V and 4 bases at J; junction bases unmatched: 12. The germline V gene has CDR1 SGHKS and CDR2 YYEKEE (reference sequence). This CDR3 is built from 17 residues. Written as DNA, the CDR3 is TGTGCCAGCAGCCCCCGGGGTAGCGGGGGGGCCTCAGAGACCCAGTACTTC. This codes for CASSPRGSGGASETQYF.

This sequence joins TRBV9 and TRBJ2-4, with 7 positions matching TRBD1. CDR3 length: 13 residues. Germline V CDR1 and CDR2: SGDLS, YYNGEE. Unmatched junction bases numbered 8, after V lost 4 bases and J lost 10 bases. The chain's CDR3 is CASSPQTGLIQYF. In DNA, the CDR3 is TGTGCCAGCAGCCCTCAGACAGGGCTTATTCAGTACTTC.

CDR3 bases: TGTGCCAGCAGTGCCGGGACAGAGCAAGGCTACACCTTC. It is translated as CASSAGTEQGYTF. The chain links TRBV27 to TRBJ1-2; 7 nucleotides align to TRBD1. The germline CDR1 and CDR2 sequences are MNHEY and SMNVEV (reference sequence). The CDR3 is 13 residues long. With 5 bases clipped from V and 8 bases from J, the junction kept 8 bases outside the gene matches.

The chain has TRBV11-2 and TRBJ1-2; no definite D call. Germline V CDR1 and CDR2: SGHAT, FQNNGV. This CDR3 comprises 15 residues. V was shortened by 7 bases and J by 2 bases, with 17 bases between the two germline ends. CDR3 residues: CASTLAPWQNYGYTF. The CDR3 DNA reads TGTGCCAGCACCCTAGCGCCTTGGCAGAACTATGGCTACACCTTC.

The chain couples TRBV27 to TRBJ2-2; a possible D gene is TRBD2 (7 bases). Trimming removed 7 bases at V and 4 bases at J, with 13 bases between. CDR1 and CDR2 from the germline V gene are MNHEY and SMNVEV (reference sequence). The CDR3 contains 14 residues. The CDR3 region has the DNA TGTGCCAGCAATATGAGGGGGGGCACCGGGGAGCTGTTTTTT. Encoded protein: CASNMRGGTGELFF.